Reported below is one T cell receptor (beta chain). The CDR3 has 13 amino acids. J gave up 4 bases and V 4 bases, and 2 bases lay outside the gene matches. CDR1 and CDR2 (germline): MNHEY, SVGAGI. With random hexamers, reverse transcription was performed on about 0.5 to 1 ug of RNA. It was immunoSEQ multiplex PCR that amplified TCR beta CDR3 across 54 Vbeta and 13 Jbeta. From the immunoSEQ multiplex PCR reads, TCRdb called clonotypes with MiXCR, one entry per CDR3 protein. The sample records 330,000 or so distinct CDR3 sequences, 75% to 85% being singletons. This sample stems from a study of CD8 T cells in Susac syndrome. Negative isolation yielded the CD8+ and CD4+ T cells, while FACS enriched the TEMRA cells.

This clonotype originated in a human donor with multiple sclerosis. The V call is TRBV6-5, the J call TRBJ2-3, with 7 bases that match TRBD1. Sequences were obtained from CD8+ T cells from PBMCs. The CDR3 DNA reads as TGTGCCAGCAGTTGGGGGACAGCAGATACGCAGTATTTT. It translates to CASSWGTADTQYF.